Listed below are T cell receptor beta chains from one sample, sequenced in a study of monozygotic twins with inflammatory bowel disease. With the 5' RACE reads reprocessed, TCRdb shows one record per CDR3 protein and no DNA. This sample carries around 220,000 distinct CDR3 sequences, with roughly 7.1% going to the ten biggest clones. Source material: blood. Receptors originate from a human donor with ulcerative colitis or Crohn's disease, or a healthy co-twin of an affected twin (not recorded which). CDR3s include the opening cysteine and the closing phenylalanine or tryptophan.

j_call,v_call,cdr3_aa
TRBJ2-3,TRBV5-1,CASSPRQGTDTQYF
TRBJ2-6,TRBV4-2,CASSQAGGSGANVLTF
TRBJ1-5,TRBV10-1,CASSGPTSCPQHF
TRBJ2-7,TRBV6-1,CASSVPSEATEEQYF
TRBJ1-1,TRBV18,CASSMDRFSSEAFF
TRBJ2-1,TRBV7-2,CASSLTGLNDNEQFF
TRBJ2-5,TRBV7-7,CASSPRLAGGQETQYF
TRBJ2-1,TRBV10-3,CAISGMASGYNEQFF
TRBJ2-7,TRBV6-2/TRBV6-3,CASSYTYEQYF
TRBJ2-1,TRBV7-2,CASSIGRQGVSDEQFF
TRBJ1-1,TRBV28,CASSWSGTSPEAFF
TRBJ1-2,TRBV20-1,CSAKYGYGYTF
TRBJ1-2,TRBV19,CASSIDGMANYGYTF
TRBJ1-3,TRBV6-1,CASSPSTISGNTIYF
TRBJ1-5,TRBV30,CAWSRDSNQPQHF
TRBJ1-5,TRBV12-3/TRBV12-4,CASSSGYNNQPQHF
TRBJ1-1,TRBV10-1,CASSGGHQNTEAFF
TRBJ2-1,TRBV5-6,CASSFGTHLNEQFF
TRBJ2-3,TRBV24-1,CATSDGGDTQYF
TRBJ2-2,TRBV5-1,CASSQGTGNTGELFF
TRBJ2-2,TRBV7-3,CASSSQGSGELFF
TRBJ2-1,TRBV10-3,CAIIDISNNVQFF
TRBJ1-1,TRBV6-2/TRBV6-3,CASSSRRWNTEAFF
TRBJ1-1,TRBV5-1,CASVLREMNTEAFF
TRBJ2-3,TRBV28,CASGIRGTEGDTQYF
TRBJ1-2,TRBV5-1,CASSFLGDSFYGYTF
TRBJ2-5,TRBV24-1,CATSDLGGTEETQYF
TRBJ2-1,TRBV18,CASSPPISAGANEQFF
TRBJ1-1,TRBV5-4,CASSRGGQGLTEAFF
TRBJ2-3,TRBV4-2,CASSQSLGGSTDTQYF
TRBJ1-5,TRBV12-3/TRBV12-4,CASSPGPEKNQPQHF
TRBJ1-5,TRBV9,CASSVAGQDEPQHF
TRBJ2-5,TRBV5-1,CASSLRGDRETQYF
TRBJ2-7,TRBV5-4,CASSLVGQGIHEQYF
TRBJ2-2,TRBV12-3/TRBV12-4,CASLPGGNTGELFF
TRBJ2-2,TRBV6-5,CASSYGLAGGPGELFF
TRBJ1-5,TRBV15,CATGDRDDQPQHF
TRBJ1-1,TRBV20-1,CSASRDTEAFF
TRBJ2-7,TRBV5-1,CASSTGGYEQYF
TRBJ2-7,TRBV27,CASSFTGAYEEYF
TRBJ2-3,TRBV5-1,CASSPAPAASSAEQYF
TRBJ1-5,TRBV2,CASSEDGNQPQHF
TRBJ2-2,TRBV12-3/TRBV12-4,CASSGRGEGGTGELFF
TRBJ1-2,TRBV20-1,CSARDPARANYGYTF
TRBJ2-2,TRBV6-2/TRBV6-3,CASSYVAGGTGELFF
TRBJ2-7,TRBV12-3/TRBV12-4,CASSPRRSGEQYF
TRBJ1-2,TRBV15,CATSRGFTAANYGYTF
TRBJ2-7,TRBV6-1,CASSKSGTRVTYEQYF
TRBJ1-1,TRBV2,CASSALAGMNTEAFF
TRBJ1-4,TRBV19,CASTKVLGYPQKLFF
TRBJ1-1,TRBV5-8,CASSLRDSGTEAFF
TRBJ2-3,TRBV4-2,CASSQVPGGADTQYF
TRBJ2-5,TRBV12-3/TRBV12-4,CASSSATSQETQYF
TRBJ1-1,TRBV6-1,CASTKSGQALEDTEAFF
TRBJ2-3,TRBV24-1,CATTKGTAETDTQYF